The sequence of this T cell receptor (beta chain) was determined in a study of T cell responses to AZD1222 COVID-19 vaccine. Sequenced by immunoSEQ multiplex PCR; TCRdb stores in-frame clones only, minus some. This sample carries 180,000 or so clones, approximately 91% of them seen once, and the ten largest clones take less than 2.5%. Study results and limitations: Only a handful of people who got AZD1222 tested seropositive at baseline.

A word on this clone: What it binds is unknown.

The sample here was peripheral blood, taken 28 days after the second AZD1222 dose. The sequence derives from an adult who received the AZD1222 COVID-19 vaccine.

The CDR3 spells CASSHTSGEYNEQFF. CDR3 DNA sequence: TGTGCCAGCAGCCACACTAGCGGGGAGTACAATGAGCAGTTCTTC. The chain employs TRBV13 and TRBJ2-1, with 10 bases matching TRBD2. The V segment lost 5 bases and the J segment 4 bases; nucleotides outside the gene matches: 5. The CDR3 extends over 15 amino acids. Per germline, CDR1 PRHDT and CDR2 FYEKMQ (reference sequence).